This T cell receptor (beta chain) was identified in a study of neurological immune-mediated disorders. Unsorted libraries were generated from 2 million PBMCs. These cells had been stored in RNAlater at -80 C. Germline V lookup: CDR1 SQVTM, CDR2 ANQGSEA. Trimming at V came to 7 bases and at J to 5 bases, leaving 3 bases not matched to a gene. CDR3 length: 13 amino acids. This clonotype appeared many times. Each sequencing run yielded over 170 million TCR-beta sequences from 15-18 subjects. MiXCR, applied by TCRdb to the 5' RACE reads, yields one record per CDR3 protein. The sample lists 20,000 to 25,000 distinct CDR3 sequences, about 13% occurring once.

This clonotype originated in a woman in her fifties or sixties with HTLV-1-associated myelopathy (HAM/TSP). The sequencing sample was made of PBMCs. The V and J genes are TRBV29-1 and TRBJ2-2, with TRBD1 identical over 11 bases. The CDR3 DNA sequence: TGCAGCGCCGGGACAGGGGGTACCGGGGAGCTGTTTTTT. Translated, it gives CSAGTGGTGELFF.